This T cell receptor (beta chain) was sequenced in a study of sequential checkpoint blockade in melanoma. About the research overall: Patients were randomized 1:1 to nivolumab-then-ipilimumab or ipilimumab-then-nivolumab first-line. Twenty-two patients had matched tumor biopsies before treatment and at week 13 after nivolumab or ipilimumab alone.

Sequenced by immunoSEQ multiplex PCR; TCRdb stores in-frame clones only, minus some. The sample includes approximately 2,800 clones, 16% seen only once; the top ten take roughly 21%. With regard to this clone: The antigen is undetermined.

Broader study findings: Clinical benefit was about 30 times likelier when tumor T-cell fraction and clonality increased.

The CDR3 has 15 amino acids. Germline lookup yields CDR1 MNHGY and CDR2 SAAAGT. With V trimmed by 7 bases and J by 4 bases, 5 bases remained unmatched. Indicated treatment: randomized to nivolumab then ipilimumab (arm A) or the reverse (arm B). None of the patients previously received DNA-damaging chemotherapy. The chain joins TRBV6-8 to TRBJ2-5, with 14 bases identical to TRBD2. The sample was tumor tissue (inferred from file names), taken from a patient given nivolumab and ipilimumab in sequence. This clonotype was sampled from a human donor with melanoma. The CDR3 DNA reads TGTGCCAGCACCCGGACTAGCGGGGGGCCAGAGACCCAGTACTTC. Translation: CASTRTSGGPETQYF.